The following is a T cell receptor (beta chain) sequence with its context. In germline, CDR1 is MGHRA, CDR2 YSYEKL. V lost 0 bases to trimming and J lost 8 bases; unmatched junction nucleotides: 6. The CDR3 sequence is 16 residues long. Healthy Caucasians from Russia aged about 6 to 95 served as donors. This sample is drawn from a study of blood T cells in healthy people across ages. The wider study: There was about one barcoded beta molecule captured by template switching per two T cells.

The use of a sample-barcoded 5' primer and a J-beta primer mix characterized a second PCR of roughly 6 to 11 cycles. TCRdb recomputed calls from the 5' RACE reads with MiXCR, one row per CDR3 protein. Of 790,000 or so distinct CDR3 sequences listed, about 45% are singletons. The V and J genes are TRBV4-1 and TRBJ1-6; 8 nucleotides line up with TRBD1. The receptor was isolated from a man aged 80 or over in good health. Material: blood. CDR3 loop: CASSQDGAGGYSPLHF. CDR3 nucleotides: TGCGCCAGCAGCCAAGATGGGGCAGGGGGCTATTCACCCCTCCACTTT.